What follows describes a single T cell receptor beta chain. As yet, its antigen is unknown. The CDR3 extends over 14 amino acids. The sample originates from a study of T cells expressing NK-cell markers. Making the TCR beta cDNA relied on 5'RACE template switching with UMIs. TCRdb reprocessed the 5' RACE reads, with one entry per CDR3 protein and no DNA. The repertoire table contains roughly 170,000 distinct CDR3 sequences. Study-level findings and limits: In five to seven donors, dominant CD3+CD56+NKG2C+ clonotypes ranked among the top 10 CD8+ clonotypes.

The receptor comes from a woman between 18 and 69 years old in good health. V is TRBV12-3 or TRBV12-4 and J is TRBJ2-1; TCRdb outputs TRBD1, but without DNA this stays unchecked. Sequenced: blood T cells: a sorted CD56 or NKG2C T cell subset, CD4+ or CD8+ T cells, or bulk PBMC T cells (not recorded which). The CDR3 is CASGTGGSGNEQFF.